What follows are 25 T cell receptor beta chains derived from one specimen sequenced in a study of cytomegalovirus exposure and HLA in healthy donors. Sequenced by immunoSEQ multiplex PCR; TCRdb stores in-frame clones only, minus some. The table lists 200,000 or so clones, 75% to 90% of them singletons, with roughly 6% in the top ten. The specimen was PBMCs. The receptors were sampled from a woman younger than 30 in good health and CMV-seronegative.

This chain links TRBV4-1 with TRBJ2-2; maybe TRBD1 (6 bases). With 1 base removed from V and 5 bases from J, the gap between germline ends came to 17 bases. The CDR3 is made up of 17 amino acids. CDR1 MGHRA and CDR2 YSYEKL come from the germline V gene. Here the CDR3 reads CASSQVGYRVGTGELFF. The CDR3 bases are TGCGCCAGCAGCCAAGTCGGTTACAGGGTGGGGACCGGGGAGCTGTTTTTT.

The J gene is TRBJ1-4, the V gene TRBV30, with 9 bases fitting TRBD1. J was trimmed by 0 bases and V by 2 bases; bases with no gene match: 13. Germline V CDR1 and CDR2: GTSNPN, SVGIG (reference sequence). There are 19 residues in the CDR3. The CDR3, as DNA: TGTGCCTGGAGTCATCAAGGCCTGGGACAGGGAGCAACTAATGAAAAACTGTTTTTT. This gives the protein CAWSHQGLGQGATNEKLFF.

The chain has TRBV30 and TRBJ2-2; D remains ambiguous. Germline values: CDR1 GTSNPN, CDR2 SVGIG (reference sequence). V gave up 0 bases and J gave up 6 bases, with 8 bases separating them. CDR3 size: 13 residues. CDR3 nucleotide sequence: TGTGCCTGGAGTGTGCGCCCGTCCGGGGAGCTGTTTTTT. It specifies CAWSVRPSGELFF.

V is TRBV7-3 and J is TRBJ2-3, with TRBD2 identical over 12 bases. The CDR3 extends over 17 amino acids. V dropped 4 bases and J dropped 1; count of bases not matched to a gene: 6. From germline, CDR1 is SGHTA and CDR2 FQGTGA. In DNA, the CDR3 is TGTGCCAGCAGCTCGCGCCGACTAGCGGGGGGCACAGATACGCAGTATTTT. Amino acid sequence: CASSSRRLAGGTDTQYF. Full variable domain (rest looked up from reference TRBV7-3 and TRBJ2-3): GAGVSQTPSNKVTEKGKYVELRCDPISGHTALYWYRQSLGQGPEFLIYFQGTGAADDSGLPNDRFFAVRPEGSVSTLKIQRTERGDSAVYLCASSSRRLAGGTDTQYFGPGTRLTVL.

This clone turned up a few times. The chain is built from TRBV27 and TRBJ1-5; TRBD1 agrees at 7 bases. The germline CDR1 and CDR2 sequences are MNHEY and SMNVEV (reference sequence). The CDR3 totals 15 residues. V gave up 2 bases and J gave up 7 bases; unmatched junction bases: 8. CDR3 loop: CASSLTAGGVQPQHF. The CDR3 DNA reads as TGTGCCAGCAGTTTAACCGCAGGGGGAGTACAGCCCCAGCATTTT.

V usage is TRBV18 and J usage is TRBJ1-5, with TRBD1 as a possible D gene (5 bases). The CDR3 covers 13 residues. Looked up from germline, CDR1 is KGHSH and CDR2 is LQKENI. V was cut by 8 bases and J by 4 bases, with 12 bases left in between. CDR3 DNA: TGTGCCAGCCGAAGTCAGGGAAATCAGCCCCAGCATTTT. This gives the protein CASRSQGNQPQHF. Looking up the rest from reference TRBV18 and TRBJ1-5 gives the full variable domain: NAGVMQNPRHLVRRRGQEARLRCSPMKGHSHVYWYRQLPEEGLKFMVYLQKENIIDESGMPKERFSAEFPKEGPSILRIQQVVRGDSAAYFCASRSQGNQPQHFGDGTRLSIL.

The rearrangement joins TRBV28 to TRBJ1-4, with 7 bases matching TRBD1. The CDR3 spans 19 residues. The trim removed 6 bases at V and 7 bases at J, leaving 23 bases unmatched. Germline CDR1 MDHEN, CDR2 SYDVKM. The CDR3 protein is CASSLPLTGATFLSEKLFF. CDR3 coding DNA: TGTGCCAGCAGCCTCCCCCTCACAGGGGCAACCTTCCTAAGTGAAAAACTGTTTTTT.

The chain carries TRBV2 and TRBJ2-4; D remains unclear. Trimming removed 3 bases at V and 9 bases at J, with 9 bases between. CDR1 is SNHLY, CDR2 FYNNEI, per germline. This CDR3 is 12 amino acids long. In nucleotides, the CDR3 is TGTGCCAGCAGTGATACCTCTGTCATTCAGTACTTC. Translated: CASSDTSVIQYF.

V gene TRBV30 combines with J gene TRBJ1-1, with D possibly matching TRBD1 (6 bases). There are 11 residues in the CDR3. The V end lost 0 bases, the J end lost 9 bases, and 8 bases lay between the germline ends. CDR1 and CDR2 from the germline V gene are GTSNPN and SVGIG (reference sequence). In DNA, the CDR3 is TGTGCCTGGAGTGTGGGGACAAAAGCTTTCTTT. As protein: CAWSVGTKAFF.

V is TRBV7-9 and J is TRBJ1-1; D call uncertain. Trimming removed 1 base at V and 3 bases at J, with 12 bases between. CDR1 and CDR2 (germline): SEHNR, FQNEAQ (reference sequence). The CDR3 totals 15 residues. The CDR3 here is CASSLEGRRDTEAFF. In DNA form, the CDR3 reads TGTGCCAGCAGCTTAGAGGGTCGGAGGGACACTGAAGCTTTCTTT.

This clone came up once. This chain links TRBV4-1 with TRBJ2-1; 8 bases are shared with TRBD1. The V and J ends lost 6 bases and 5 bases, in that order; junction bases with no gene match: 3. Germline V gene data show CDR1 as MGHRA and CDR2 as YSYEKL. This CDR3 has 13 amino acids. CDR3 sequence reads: CASSEDRDNEQFF. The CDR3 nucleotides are TGCGCCAGCAGTGAGGACAGGGACAATGAGCAGTTCTTC.

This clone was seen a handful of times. CDR3 DNA sequence: TGCAGCGTTCAAACAGGGTTGGGATACACTGAAGCTTTCTTT. Translation: CSVQTGLGYTEAFF. The rearrangement uses TRBV29-1 and TRBJ1-1, with D perhaps TRBD1 (6 bases). Looked up from germline, CDR1 is SQVTM and CDR2 is ANQGSEA. V lost 5 bases, J lost 3 bases, and 16 bases lay in between. The CDR3 is 14 amino acids.

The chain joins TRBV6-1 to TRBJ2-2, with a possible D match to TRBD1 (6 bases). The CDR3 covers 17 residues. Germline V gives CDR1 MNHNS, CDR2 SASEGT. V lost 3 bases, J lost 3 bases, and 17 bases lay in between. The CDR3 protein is CASSERGGHQYTGELFF. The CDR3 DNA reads TGTGCCAGCAGTGAGAGAGGGGGACATCAGTACACCGGGGAGCTGTTTTTT.

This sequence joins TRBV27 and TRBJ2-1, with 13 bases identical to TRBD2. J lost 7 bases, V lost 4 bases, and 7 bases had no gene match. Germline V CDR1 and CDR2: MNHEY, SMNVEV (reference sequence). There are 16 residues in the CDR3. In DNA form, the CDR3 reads TGTGCCAGCAGTTCAGTGACTAGCGGGAGGTCAAATGAGCAGTTCTTC. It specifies CASSSVTSGRSNEQFF.

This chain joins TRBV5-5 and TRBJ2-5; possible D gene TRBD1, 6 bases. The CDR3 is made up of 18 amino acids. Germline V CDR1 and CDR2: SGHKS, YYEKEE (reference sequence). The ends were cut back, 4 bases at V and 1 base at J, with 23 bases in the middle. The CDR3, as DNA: TGTGCCAGCAGCAGATCAACCTCCCCAGGGGCTGGCCAAGAGACCCAGTACTTC. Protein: CASSRSTSPGAGQETQYF.

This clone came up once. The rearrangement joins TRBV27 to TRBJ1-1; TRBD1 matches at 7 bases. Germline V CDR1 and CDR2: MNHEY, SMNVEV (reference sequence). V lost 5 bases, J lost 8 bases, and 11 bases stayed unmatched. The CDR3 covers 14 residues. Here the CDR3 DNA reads TGTGCCAGCAGTCCCCCTGACAGGGTATCGGAAGCTTTCTTT. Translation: CASSPPDRVSEAFF.

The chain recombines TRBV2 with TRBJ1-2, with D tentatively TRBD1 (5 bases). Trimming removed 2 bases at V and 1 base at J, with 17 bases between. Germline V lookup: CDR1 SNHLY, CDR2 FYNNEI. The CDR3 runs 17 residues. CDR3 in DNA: TGTGCCAGCAGTGAACCCGGGGGAGGGGCCGGTAACTATGGCTACACCTTC. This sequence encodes CASSEPGGGAGNYGYTF.

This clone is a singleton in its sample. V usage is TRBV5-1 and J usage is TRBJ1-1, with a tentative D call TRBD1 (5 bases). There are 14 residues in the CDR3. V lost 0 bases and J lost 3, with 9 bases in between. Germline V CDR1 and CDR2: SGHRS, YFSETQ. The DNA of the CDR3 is TGCGCCAGCAGCTTGGTTAGGGGCGACACTGAAGCTTTCTTT. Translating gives CASSLVRGDTEAFF. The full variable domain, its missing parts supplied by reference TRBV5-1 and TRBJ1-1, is KAGVTQTPRYLIKTRGQQVTLSCSPISGHRSVSWYQQTPGQGLQFLFEYFSETQRNKGNFPGRFSGRQFSNSRSEMNVSTLELGDSALYLCASSLVRGDTEAFFGQGTRLTVV.

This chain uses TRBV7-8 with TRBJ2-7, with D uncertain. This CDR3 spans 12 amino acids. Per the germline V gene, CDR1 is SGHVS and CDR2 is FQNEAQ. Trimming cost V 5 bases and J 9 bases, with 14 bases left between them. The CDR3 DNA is TGTGCCAGCAGCCTTAACATGTTTGGGCAGTACTTC. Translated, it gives CASSLNMFGQYF.

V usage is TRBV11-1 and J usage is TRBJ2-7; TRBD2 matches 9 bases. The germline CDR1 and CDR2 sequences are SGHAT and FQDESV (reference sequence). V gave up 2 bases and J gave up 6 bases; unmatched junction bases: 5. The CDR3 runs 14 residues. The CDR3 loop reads CASSLSAGGPEQYF. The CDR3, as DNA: TGTGCCAGCAGCTTATCAGCGGGAGGCCCCGAGCAGTACTTC.

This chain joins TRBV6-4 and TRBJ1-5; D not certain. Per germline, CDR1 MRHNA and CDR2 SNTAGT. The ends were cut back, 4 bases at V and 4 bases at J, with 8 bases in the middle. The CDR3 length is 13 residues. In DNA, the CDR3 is TGTGCCAGCAGTGCCCCCGAGAATCAGCCCCAGCATTTT. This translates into CASSAPENQPQHF.

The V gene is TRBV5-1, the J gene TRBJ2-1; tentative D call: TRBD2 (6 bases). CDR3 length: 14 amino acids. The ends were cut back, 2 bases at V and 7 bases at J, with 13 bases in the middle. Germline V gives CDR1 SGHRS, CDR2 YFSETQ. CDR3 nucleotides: TGCGCCAGCAGCTTCCCTAGCGCAGGGAATGAGCAGTTCTTC. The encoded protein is CASSFPSAGNEQFF. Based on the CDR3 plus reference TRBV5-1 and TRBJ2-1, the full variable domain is KAGVTQTPRYLIKTRGQQVTLSCSPISGHRSVSWYQQTPGQGLQFLFEYFSETQRNKGNFPGRFSGRQFSNSRSEMNVSTLELGDSALYLCASSFPSAGNEQFFGPGTRLTVL.

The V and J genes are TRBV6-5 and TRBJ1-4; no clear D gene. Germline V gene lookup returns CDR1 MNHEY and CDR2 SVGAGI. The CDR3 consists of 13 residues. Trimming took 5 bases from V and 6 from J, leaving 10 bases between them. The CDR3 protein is CASSPGEDEKLFF. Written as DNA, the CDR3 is TGTGCCAGCAGTCCGGGAGAGGATGAAAAACTGTTTTTT.

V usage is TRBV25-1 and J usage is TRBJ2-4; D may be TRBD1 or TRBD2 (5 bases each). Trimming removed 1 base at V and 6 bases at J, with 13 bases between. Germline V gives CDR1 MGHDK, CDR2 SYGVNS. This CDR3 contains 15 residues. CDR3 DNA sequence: TGTGCCAGCAGTGAATCCGAGGGACCTGGAAACATTCAGTACTTC. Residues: CASSESEGPGNIQYF.

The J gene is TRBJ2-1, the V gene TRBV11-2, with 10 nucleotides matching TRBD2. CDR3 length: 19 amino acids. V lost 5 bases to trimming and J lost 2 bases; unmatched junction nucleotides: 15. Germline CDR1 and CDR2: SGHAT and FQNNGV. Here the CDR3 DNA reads TGTGCCAGCAGCCCCTCTAGCGGGGGCTCGTATGGAACCTACAATGAGCAGTTCTTC. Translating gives CASSPSSGGSYGTYNEQFF.